In this sample, the clone carrying this TCR beta chain turned up a few times. No antigen is known for it. The germline V gene has CDR1 SGHRS and CDR2 YFSETQ. The CDR3 consists of 11 residues. V was trimmed by 2 bases and J by 1 base, leaving 0 bases between them. This sample stems from a study of OX40 agonist ivuxolimab in advanced cancers. On the study more broadly: Dose-escalation patients' cancers were hepatocellular carcinoma, melanoma, renal cell or head and neck cancer. Of the patients, three showed partial responses, one with hepatocellular carcinoma and two with cutaneous melanoma. Points from the study as a whole: Some nonresponders likewise displayed low normalized T-cell clonal expansion. In the expanded peripheral T cells, antigen specificity was never determined.

This table comes from immunoSEQ multiplex PCR, and its TCRdb copy is limited to in-frame clones, with some not included. The sample lists fewer than 140,000 clones; 75% to 95% were seen once. The TCR sequence derives from an adult with an advanced solid tumor such as melanoma, head and neck, liver or kidney cancer. Sequencing used CD4+ or CD8+ T cells sorted from blood, obtained in a trial of the OX40 agonist ivuxolimab. The chain has TRBV5-1 and TRBJ2-5; D remains ambiguous. The CDR3 DNA is TGCGCCAGCAGCTTCCAAGAGACCCAGTACTTC. Translating gives CASSFQETQYF.